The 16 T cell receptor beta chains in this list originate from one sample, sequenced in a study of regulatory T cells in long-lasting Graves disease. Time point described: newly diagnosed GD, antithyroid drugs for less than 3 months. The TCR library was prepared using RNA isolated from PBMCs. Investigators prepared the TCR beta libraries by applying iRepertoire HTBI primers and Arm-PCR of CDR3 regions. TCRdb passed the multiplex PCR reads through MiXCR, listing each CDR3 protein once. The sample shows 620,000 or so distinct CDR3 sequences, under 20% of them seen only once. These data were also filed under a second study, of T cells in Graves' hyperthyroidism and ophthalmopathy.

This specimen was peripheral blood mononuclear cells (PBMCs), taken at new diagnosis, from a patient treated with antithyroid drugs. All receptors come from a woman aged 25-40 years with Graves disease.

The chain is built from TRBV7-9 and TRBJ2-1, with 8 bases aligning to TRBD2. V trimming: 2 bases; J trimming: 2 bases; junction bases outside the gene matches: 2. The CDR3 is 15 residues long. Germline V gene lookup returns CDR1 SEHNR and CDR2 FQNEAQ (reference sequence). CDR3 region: CASSLRGGPYNEQFF. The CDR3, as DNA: TGTGCCAGCAGCTTACGGGGGGGCCCCTACAATGAGCAGTTCTTC.

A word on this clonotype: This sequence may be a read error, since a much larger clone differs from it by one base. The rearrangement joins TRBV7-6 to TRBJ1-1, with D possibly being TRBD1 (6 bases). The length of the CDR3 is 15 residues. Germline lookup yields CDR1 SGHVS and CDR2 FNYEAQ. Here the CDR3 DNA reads TGTGCCAGCAGCTCCCCTCAGGGGTTGAACACTGAATCTTTCTTT. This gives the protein CASSSPQGLNTESFF. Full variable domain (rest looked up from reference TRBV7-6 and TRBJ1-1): GAGVSQSPRYKVTKRGQDVALRCDPISGHVSLYWYRQALGQGPEFLTYFNYEAQQDKSGLPNDRFSAERPEGSISTLTIQRTEQRDSAMYRCASSSPQGLNTESFFGQGTRLTVV.

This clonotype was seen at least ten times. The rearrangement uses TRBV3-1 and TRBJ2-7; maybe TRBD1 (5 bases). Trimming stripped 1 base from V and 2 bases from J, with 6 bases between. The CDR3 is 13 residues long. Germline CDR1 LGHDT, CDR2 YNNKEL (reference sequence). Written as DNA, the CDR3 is TGTGCCAGCAGCCAAGGACAGCCCTACGAGCAGTACTTC. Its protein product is CASSQGQPYEQYF.

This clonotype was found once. In DNA, the CDR3 is TGCAGTGCTAGGTCGGGACAAGACTACGAGCAGTACTTC. Its translation is CSARSGQDYEQYF. The chain couples TRBV20-1 to TRBJ2-7; D is possibly TRBD1 (6 bases). Trimming left V 3 bases short and J 3 bases short, with 12 bases between. The germline V gene encodes CDR1 DFQATT and CDR2 SNEGSKA (reference sequence). The CDR3 contains 13 residues.

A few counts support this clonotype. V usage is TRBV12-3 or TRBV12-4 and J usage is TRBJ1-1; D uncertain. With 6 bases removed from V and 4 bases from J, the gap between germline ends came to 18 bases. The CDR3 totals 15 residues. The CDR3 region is CASSLTVGRFTEAFF. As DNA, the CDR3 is TGTGCCAGCAGCCTCACGGTAGGACGGTTCACTGAAGCTTTCTTT.

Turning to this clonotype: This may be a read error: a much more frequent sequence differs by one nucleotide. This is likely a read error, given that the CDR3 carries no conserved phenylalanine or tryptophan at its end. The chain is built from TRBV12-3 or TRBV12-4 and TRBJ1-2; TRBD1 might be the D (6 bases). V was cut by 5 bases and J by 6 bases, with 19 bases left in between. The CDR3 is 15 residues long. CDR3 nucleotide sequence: TGTGCCAGCAGTCCTCAGAACCAGGGGTTTCATGGCTACACCCTC. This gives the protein CASSPQNQGFHGYTL.

The CDR3 DNA is TGTGCCACCAGCAGAGATCCCGGTGACGAGCAGTACTTC. Encoded protein: CATSRDPGDEQYF. This chain connects TRBV15 to TRBJ2-7, with unresolved D. Germline CDR1 reads LNHNV; CDR2 reads YYDKDF (reference sequence). V was clipped by 0 bases and J by 5 bases, with 8 bases between them. The CDR3 covers 13 residues.

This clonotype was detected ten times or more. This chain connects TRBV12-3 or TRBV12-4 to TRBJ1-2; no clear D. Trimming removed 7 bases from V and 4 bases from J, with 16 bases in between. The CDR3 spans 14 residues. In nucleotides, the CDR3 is TGTGCCAGCAAGTCCCTCGGAGCGCCCTATGGCTACACCTTC. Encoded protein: CASKSLGAPYGYTF.

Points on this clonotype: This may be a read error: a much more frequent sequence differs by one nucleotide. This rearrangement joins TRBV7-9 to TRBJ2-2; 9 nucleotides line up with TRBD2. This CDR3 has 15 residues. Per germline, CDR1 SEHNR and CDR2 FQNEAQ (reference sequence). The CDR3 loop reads CASSSTSGATGELLF. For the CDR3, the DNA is TGTGCCAGCAGCTCGACTAGCGGAGCAACCGGGGAGCTGCTTTTT.

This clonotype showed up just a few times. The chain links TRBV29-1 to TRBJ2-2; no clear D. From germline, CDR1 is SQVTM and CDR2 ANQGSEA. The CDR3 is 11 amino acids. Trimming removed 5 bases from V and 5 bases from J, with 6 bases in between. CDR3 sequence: CSVSRTGELFF. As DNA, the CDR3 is TGCAGCGTTTCACGTACCGGGGAGCTGTTTTTT.

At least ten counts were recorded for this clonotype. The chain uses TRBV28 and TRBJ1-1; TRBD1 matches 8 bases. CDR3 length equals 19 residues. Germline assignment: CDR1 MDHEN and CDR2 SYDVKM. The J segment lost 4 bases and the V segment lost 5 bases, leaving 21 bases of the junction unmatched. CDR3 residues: CASSPYGRAGGAHPTEAFF. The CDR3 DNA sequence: TGTGCCAGCAGTCCTTATGGCCGGGCAGGGGGCGCCCACCCCACTGAAGCTTTCTTT. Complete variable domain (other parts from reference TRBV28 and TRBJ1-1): DVKVTQSSRYLVKRTGEKVFLECVQDMDHENMFWYRQDPGLGLRLIYFSYDVKMKEKGDIPEGYSVSREKKERFSLILESASTNQTSMYLCASSPYGRAGGAHPTEAFFGQGTRLTVV.

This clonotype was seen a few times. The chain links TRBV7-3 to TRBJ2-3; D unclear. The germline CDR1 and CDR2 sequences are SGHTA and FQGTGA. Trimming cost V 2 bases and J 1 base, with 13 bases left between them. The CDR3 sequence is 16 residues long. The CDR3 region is CASSLGIPYRTDTQYF. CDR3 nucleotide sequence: TGTGCCAGCAGCTTAGGTATACCTTATCGCACAGATACGCAGTATTTT.

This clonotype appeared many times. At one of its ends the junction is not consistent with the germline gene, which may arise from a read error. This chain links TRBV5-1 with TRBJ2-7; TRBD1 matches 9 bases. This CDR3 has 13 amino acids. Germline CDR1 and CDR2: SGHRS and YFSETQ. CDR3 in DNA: TGTGCCAGCAGCTTGACAGGGGGCTACGAGCAGTACTTC. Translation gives CASSLTGGYEQYF.

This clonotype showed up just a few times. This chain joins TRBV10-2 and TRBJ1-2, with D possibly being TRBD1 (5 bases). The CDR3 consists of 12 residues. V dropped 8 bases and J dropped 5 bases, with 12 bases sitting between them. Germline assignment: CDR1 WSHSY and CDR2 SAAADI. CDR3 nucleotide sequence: TGCGCCAGCTCCGGGGGAGGGTATGGCTACACCTTC. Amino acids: CASSGGGYGYTF.

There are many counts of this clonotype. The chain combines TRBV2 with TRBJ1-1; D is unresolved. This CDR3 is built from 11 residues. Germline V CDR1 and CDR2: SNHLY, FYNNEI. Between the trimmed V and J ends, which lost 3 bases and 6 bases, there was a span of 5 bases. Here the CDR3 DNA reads TGTGCCAGCAGTGACATGGCTGAAGCTTTCTTT. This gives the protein CASSDMAEAFF.

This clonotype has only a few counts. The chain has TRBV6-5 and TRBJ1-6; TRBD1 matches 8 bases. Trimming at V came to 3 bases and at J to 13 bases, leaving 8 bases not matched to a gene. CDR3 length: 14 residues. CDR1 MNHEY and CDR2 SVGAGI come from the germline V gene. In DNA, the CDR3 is TGTGCCAGCAGTTATACTGGACAGGGTGTCCCCCTCCACTTT. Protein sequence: CASSYTGQGVPLHF.